These 17 T cell receptor beta chains came from one sample sequenced in a study of shared clonotypes between healthy human individuals. Clones were sequenced by immunoSEQ multiplex PCR, and TCRdb holds only the in-frame ones, with some missing. This table holds approximately 1.4 million clones, 98% found once. Sequencing used naive CD4+ T cells sorted from blood. Noted subset: CD45RA+ positively selected. These receptors came from a man aged 25 to 45 in good health.

The rearrangement joins TRBV18 to TRBJ2-7; 8 bases are a match to TRBD1. Germline V gene lookup returns CDR1 KGHSH and CDR2 LQKENI. The CDR3 runs to 16 residues. Trimming took 2 bases from V and 5 from J; bases not matched to a gene: 11. CDR3 nucleotides: TGTGCCAGCTCACCATTCAATCCGGGACAGGAAGACGAGCAGTACTTC. Residues: CASSPFNPGQEDEQYF.

The V and J genes are TRBV6-5 and TRBJ2-6; unclear D gene. V lost 5 bases and J 0 bases, leaving 8 bases between the germline ends. Germline V CDR1 and CDR2: MNHEY, SVGAGI. This CDR3 comprises 15 residues. The CDR3 reads CASSATDSGANVLTF. CDR3 in DNA: TGTGCCAGCAGTGCGACGGACTCTGGGGCCAACGTCCTGACTTTC.

In the case of this clone: At the DNA level, this CDR3 is encoded by other sequences in the same sample as well. The chain joins TRBV18 to TRBJ2-1, with D possibly being TRBD2 (5 bases). V was cut by 6 bases and J by 0 bases, with 12 bases left in between. The CDR3 runs 15 residues. CDR1 and CDR2 (germline): KGHSH, LQKENI. The CDR3 nucleotides read TGTGCCAGCTCCCCGGGGTCGAGCTCCTACAATGAGCAGTTCTTC. This translates into CASSPGSSSYNEQFF.

This chain links TRBV28 with TRBJ2-7; no clear D. Trimming left V 0 bases short and J 7 bases short, with 19 bases between. There are 16 residues in the CDR3. Germline-derived CDR1 and CDR2 are MDHEN and SYDVKM. CDR3 amino acids: CASSLWARQISGEQYF. The CDR3 DNA reads as TGTGCCAGCAGTTTATGGGCCAGACAAATTTCGGGTGAGCAGTACTTC. The whole variable domain, remainder taken from reference TRBV28 and TRBJ2-7, is DVKVTQSSRYLVKRTGEKVFLECVQDMDHENMFWYRQDPGLGLRLIYFSYDVKMKEKGDIPEGYSVSREKKERFSLILESASTNQTSMYLCASSLWARQISGEQYFGPGTRLTVT.

The rearrangement uses TRBV5-5 and TRBJ1-1; no clear D. Germline V gene sequence: CDR1 SGHKS, CDR2 YYEKEE (reference sequence). The CDR3 length is 16 residues. V was cut by 2 bases and J by 3 bases, with 17 bases left in between. CDR3 sequence: CASSFPVRRRDTEAFF. Written as DNA, the CDR3 is TGTGCCAGCAGCTTTCCCGTTCGCCGAAGGGACACTGAAGCTTTCTTT.

This clone was detected only once. The V and J genes are TRBV4-1 and TRBJ1-1, with D possibly matching TRBD1 (5 bases). The CDR3 sequence is 17 residues long. Germline CDR1 is MGHRA and CDR2 is YSYEKL. V lost 0 bases, J lost 5 bases, and 19 bases lay in between. This CDR3 is CASSQDYFRSRGTEAFF. CDR3 nucleotides: TGCGCCAGCAGCCAAGATTACTTCCGATCTCGGGGGACTGAAGCTTTCTTT.

The chain joins TRBV5-4 to TRBJ2-5; 12 positions agree with TRBD2. Germline CDR1 is SGHNT and CDR2 is YYREEE (reference sequence). The CDR3 loop spans 18 amino acids. The trim removed 5 bases at V and 4 bases at J, leaving 15 bases unmatched. The CDR3 sequence is CASRLALAGGPFVETQYF. The DNA for the CDR3 is TGTGCCAGCAGGCTAGCTCTAGCGGGAGGGCCTTTTGTAGAGACCCAGTACTTC.

The CDR3 protein is CASSLHELGRGQTGNTIYF. CDR3 sequence (DNA): TGCGCCAGCAGCTTACATGAATTAGGCAGGGGACAAACTGGAAACACCATATATTTT. J is TRBJ1-3 and V is TRBV5-1, with D possibly TRBD1 on 6 matching bases. This CDR3 contains 19 residues. The germline V gene encodes CDR1 SGHRS and CDR2 YFSETQ. V was shortened by 2 bases and J by 2 bases, with 23 bases between the two germline ends.

This chain links TRBV4-3 with TRBJ2-6; no clear D. Trimming removed 4 bases at V and 1 base at J, with 17 bases between. This CDR3 has 18 residues. In germline, CDR1 is LGHNA, CDR2 YSLEER. CDR3 sequence: CASSRRVTMRSGANVLTF. In DNA, the CDR3 is TGCGCCAGCAGCCGCCGGGTTACTATGCGTTCTGGGGCCAACGTCCTGACTTTC.

This chain joins TRBV7-6 and TRBJ2-5, with 7 bases aligning to TRBD2. Germline CDR1 is SGHVS and CDR2 is FNYEAQ. J was trimmed by 4 bases and V by 2 bases; bases with no gene match: 10. The CDR3 is made up of 16 amino acids. CDR3 nucleotide sequence: TGTGCCAGCAGCTTAAGGTCGCCGGGGGGTCGAGAGACCCAGTACTTC. Translated, it gives CASSLRSPGGRETQYF.

This chain uses TRBV11-1 with TRBJ2-5; D gene unclear. The V gene's germline CDR1 is SGHAT and CDR2 FQDESV (reference sequence). V shed 1 base and J shed 2 bases, with 5 bases lying between them. The CDR3 length is 13 residues. CDR3 sequence (DNA): TGTGCCAGCAGCTTAGGCAATCAAGAGACCCAGTACTTC. It encodes CASSLGNQETQYF.

The genes are TRBV28 and TRBJ2-7; possibly TRBD1 for D (5 bases). The CDR3 has 17 residues. V was trimmed by 1 base and J by 0 bases, leaving 16 bases between them. Germline values: CDR1 MDHEN, CDR2 SYDVKM. CDR3 loop: CASSLLGNRLASYEQYF. CDR3 sequence (DNA): TGTGCCAGCAGTTTATTAGGAAACAGGCTTGCCTCCTACGAGCAGTACTTC.

The rearrangement uses TRBV5-5 and TRBJ2-7; 10 bases fit TRBD1. The CDR3 is 15 residues long. V shed 2 bases and J 3 bases; nucleotides not matched to a gene: 5. Germline assignment: CDR1 SGHKS and CDR2 YYEKEE (reference sequence). CDR3 protein: CASSLPGQGHYEQYF. The CDR3 DNA follows: TGTGCCAGCAGCTTACCGGGACAGGGGCACTACGAGCAGTACTTC.

The gene calls are TRBV5-1 and TRBJ2-7; TRBD2 agrees at 11 bases. Germline V gene data show CDR1 as SGHRS and CDR2 as YFSETQ. This CDR3 is built from 16 residues. After removal of 2 bases from V and 2 bases from J, the junction contained 6 bases not matched to a gene. The CDR3 sequence is CASSLGRLAGTYEQYF. CDR3 bases: TGCGCCAGCAGCTTAGGGAGACTAGCGGGAACCTACGAGCAGTACTTC.

V and J are TRBV2 and TRBJ2-3, with 8 bases fitting TRBD2. CDR3 length equals 15 residues. Germline V gene data show CDR1 as SNHLY and CDR2 as FYNNEI. The trim removed 7 bases at V and 3 bases at J, leaving 9 bases unmatched. DNA of the CDR3: TGTGCCAGCATCGAGCGGGAGTATGGAACAGATACGCAGTATTTT. Protein product: CASIEREYGTDTQYF. Full variable domain (missing parts from reference TRBV2 and TRBJ2-3): EPEVTQTPSHQVTQMGQEVILRCVPISNHLYFYWYRQILGQKVEFLVSFYNNEISEKSEIFDDQFSVERPDGSNFTLKIRSTKLEDSAMYFCASIEREYGTDTQYFGPGTRLTVL.

Remarks on this clone: Other DNA sequences from this sample encode an identical CDR3 as well. This chain joins TRBV5-1 and TRBJ2-7, with D possibly TRBD2 on 7 matching bases. Per the germline V gene, CDR1 is SGHRS and CDR2 is YFSETQ. The germline V and J ends were trimmed by 1 base and 7 bases, with 12 bases remaining between them. This CDR3 region has 13 residues. The CDR3 spells CASSLRGAGEQYF. CDR3 in DNA: TGCGCCAGCAGCTTGCGGGGGGCTGGGGAGCAGTACTTC.

V is TRBV14 and J is TRBJ2-5; TRBD1 agrees at 7 bases. This CDR3 contains 16 residues. CDR1 is SGHDN, CDR2 FVKESK, per germline. The J segment lost 2 bases and the V segment lost 1 base, leaving 7 bases of the junction unmatched. The CDR3 loop reads CASSQGQGVYQETQYF. DNA for the CDR3: TGTGCCAGCAGCCAAGGGCAGGGGGTATATCAAGAGACCCAGTACTTC.